These T cell receptor beta chains were read from a single sample in a study of blood T cell repertoires in COVID-19. Sequenced by immunoSEQ multiplex PCR; TCRdb stores in-frame clones only, minus some. This sample has some 180,000 clones, with 75% to 85% found just once. Specimen: peripheral blood. These receptor sequences come from a woman aged 40 to 50 with COVID-19, enrolled during active disease. The CDR3 runs from the conserved cysteine through the conserved F or W. The order of the fields is clone size, J gene, D gene, V gene, CDR3 DNA, CDR3 protein. The D gene is left open where the match is weak. A clone size is listed for some rows: how often the clone was seen (once, few, many), or a class if it is expanded.

>-|TRBJ2-5|-|TRBV6-5
TGTGCCAGCAGCCAGACAGGGAGGAGGGAGACCCAGTACTTC
CASSQTGRRETQYF
>-|TRBJ1-6|-|TRBV7-9
TGTGCCAGCAGCCCTAGGGGAGGTCAAAATAATTCACCCCTCCACTTT
CASSPRGGQNNSPLHF
>-|TRBJ2-3|-|TRBV9
TGTGCCAGCAGCGCTACAGATACGCAGTATTTT
CASSATDTQYF
>once|TRBJ1-2|-|TRBV2
TGTGCCAGCAGGGAATGGACGGGGATAAGCTACACCTTC
CASREWTGISYTF
>-|TRBJ2-1|TRBD2|TRBV4-1
TGCGCCAGCAGCCAAGGCCTAGCGGGGGGGCGGCATGAGCAGTTCTTC
CASSQGLAGGRHEQFF
>many|TRBJ1-2|TRBD1|TRBV6-2/TRBV6-3
TGTGCCAGCAGTCCCCGTTGGGGGACAGGGGGATATGGCTACACCTTC
CASSPRWGTGGYGYTF
>once|TRBJ2-1|TRBD2|TRBV7-3
TGTGCCAGCAGCCGGAAGGGGCTAGCGGGTGACAGCTCCTACAATGAGCAGTTCTTC
CASSRKGLAGDSSYNEQFF
>-|TRBJ2-1|TRBD2|TRBV12-3/TRBV12-4
TGTGCCAGCAGACCCGGGACTAGCGCTAAGCAGTTCTTC
CASRPGTSAKQFF
>-|TRBJ2-1|TRBD2|TRBV18
TGTGCCAGCTCGAATTTTAGCGGGGGGGCCTCCTACAATGAGCAGTTCTTC
CASSNFSGGASYNEQFF
>-|TRBJ2-3|TRBD2|TRBV20-1
TGCAGTGCTAGTGCCCTAGCGGGAGTAATAGATACGCAGTATTTT
CSASALAGVIDTQYF
>many|TRBJ2-2|-|TRBV11-2
TGTGCCAGCAGCCCCCTCGGGGCCGGGGAGCTGTTTTTT
CASSPLGAGELFF
>-|TRBJ2-3|-|TRBV3-1/TRBV3-2
TGTGCCAGCAGCCTGGGACTGGTCACAGATACGCAGTATTTT
CASSLGLVTDTQYF
>-|TRBJ2-3|-|TRBV5-1
TGCGCCAGCAGCAAAAATCTAGGGGTAGTGGATACGCAGTATTTT
CASSKNLGVVDTQYF
>-|TRBJ1-6|-|TRBV9
TGTGCCAGCAGCGGGGGGACAAACTATTCACCCCTCCACTTT
CASSGGTNYSPLHF
>once|TRBJ1-5|TRBD1|TRBV4-1
TGCGCCAGCAGCCAAGATCAGGGGGGCTGGCAGCCCCAGCATTTT
CASSQDQGGWQPQHF
>-|TRBJ2-1|TRBD2|TRBV6-2/TRBV6-3
TGTGCCAGCAGTTACCGAACTAGCGGGAGAACGAGCTCCTACAATGAGCAGTTCTTC
CASSYRTSGRTSSYNEQFF
>few|TRBJ1-1|-|TRBV12-3/TRBV12-4
TGTGCCAGCAGTTTAGAGAGAAATGAAGCTTTCTTT
CASSLERNEAFF
>-|TRBJ2-3|-|TRBV14
TGTGCCAGCAGCCAAGAGGGCCCCCCAGGGGCCCGATGGGACACAGATACGCAGTATTTT
CASSQEGPPGARWDTDTQYF
>few|TRBJ1-4|-|TRBV19
TGTGCCAGTACTACCTTTAATGAAAAACTGTTTTTT
CASTTFNEKLFF
>-|TRBJ1-4|TRBD1|TRBV9
TGTGCCAGCAGTCGACAGGGGGGAGGTGAAAAACTGTTTTTT
CASSRQGGGEKLFF
>-|TRBJ1-1|-|TRBV15
TGTGCCACCAGCAGAGGGGGCCCGAACACTGAAGCTTTCTTT
CATSRGGPNTEAFF
>-|TRBJ1-1|-|TRBV7-9
TGTGCCAGCAGCTTAGAAGGTGGGAGGGGGAACACTGAAGCTTTCTTT
CASSLEGGRGNTEAFF
>-|TRBJ2-1|-|TRBV11-2
TGTGCCAGCAGCTTAGATGGGGCTGAGCAGTTCTTC
CASSLDGAEQFF
>once|TRBJ1-2|TRBD1|TRBV3-1/TRBV3-2
TGTGCCAGCAGCCAAGAAGTCGGACAGGGTCAACGGAGCTATGGCTACACCTTC
CASSQEVGQGQRSYGYTF
>-|TRBJ2-2|TRBD1|TRBV7-9
TGTGCCGGAGGGGGACAGGACAACACCGGGGAGCTGTTTTTT
CAGGGQDNTGELFF
>-|TRBJ1-2|-|TRBV2
TGTGCCAGCACTCCCCGGGAAGTATATGGCTACACCTTC
CASTPREVYGYTF
>-|TRBJ1-2|-|TRBV28
TGTGCCAGCTGGCCCCGCGTATCAGGCTATGGCTACACCTTC
CASWPRVSGYGYTF
>-|TRBJ1-1|TRBD1|TRBV5-4
TGTGCCAGCAGCTCACCCTACAGGGGATCCACTGAAGCTTTCTTT
CASSSPYRGSTEAFF
>-|TRBJ2-6|-|TRBV25-1
TGTGCCAGCAGCACTCCCAGGGCGGGGGGGGCCAACGTCCTGACTTTC
CASSTPRAGGANVLTF
>-|TRBJ1-2|-|TRBV19
TGTGCCAGTAGTATAGATCCAGGGACATATGGCTACACCTTC
CASSIDPGTYGYTF
>-|TRBJ2-1|TRBD2|TRBV7-3
TGTGCCAGCAGCTTAAGGACTAGCGGGAGTGTTACTGAGCAGTTCTTC
CASSLRTSGSVTEQFF
>-|TRBJ2-4|TRBD1|TRBV28
TGTGCCAGCAGTCCCCTTCGACAGGGCGGCAAAAACATTCAGTACTTC
CASSPLRQGGKNIQYF
>-|TRBJ2-7|TRBD1|TRBV4-1
TGCGCCAGCAGCCCCGGGACAGGATTCTACGAGCAGTACTTC
CASSPGTGFYEQYF
>-|TRBJ1-4|-|TRBV2
TGTGCCAGCAGTGAAGGGCGATTTAGCGAAAAACTGTTTTTT
CASSEGRFSEKLFF
>-|TRBJ2-1|-|TRBV11-2
TGTGCCAGCAGCTTAGAAGGACAGCACAATGAGCAGTTCTTC
CASSLEGQHNEQFF
>-|TRBJ2-5|TRBD1|TRBV15
TGTGCCACCAGCAGCGGACAGGACATTAAGGCCCAGTACTTC
CATSSGQDIKAQYF
>-|TRBJ2-1|TRBD2|TRBV9
TGTGCCAGCAGCGTAGGAATTAGCGGGAGTGGTGAGCAGTTCTTC
CASSVGISGSGEQFF
>-|TRBJ2-4|-|TRBV4-1
TGCGCCAGCAGCCAAGGTACACGATTCTCCTTC
CASSQGTRFSF
>-|TRBJ1-1|-|TRBV27
TGTGCCAGCAGGCTTAAGGGGTACACTGAAGCTTTCTTT
CASRLKGYTEAFF
>-|TRBJ1-6|-|TRBV19
TGTGCCAGTGGGAGGGTCAATTCACCCCTCCACTTT
CASGRVNSPLHF
>-|TRBJ2-7|-|TRBV19
TGTGCCAGTAGTAACAGCCGGGACACCTACGAGCAGTACTTC
CASSNSRDTYEQYF
>-|TRBJ1-1|TRBD1|TRBV29-1
TGCAGCGTAGAAGGGACAGGGCCCGAAGCTTTCTTT
CSVEGTGPEAFF
>-|TRBJ1-1|TRBD1|TRBV19
TGTGCCAGTAGAGTACAGGGGGGGGACACTGAAGCTTTCTTT
CASRVQGGDTEAFF